This T cell receptor beta chain was recovered during a study of cytomegalovirus exposure and HLA in healthy donors. Study-wide context: Sequencing of some 190 million T cells in an earlier analysis found 100 million to 140 million unique TCR beta sequences.

13 Jbeta primers and 60 Vbeta primers were used for the PCR. Assay: immunoSEQ multiplex PCR; the TCRdb copy retains only in-frame clones and omits some. This repertoire shows roughly 120,000 clones, about four fifths found once; its top ten account for 2% to 2.5%. Germline V lookup: CDR1 SNHLY, CDR2 FYNNEI. The CDR3 totals 14 residues. Trimming at V came to 5 bases and at J to 2 bases, leaving 5 bases not matched to a gene. Study findings and constraints: Sequencing likely produced, as an artifact, a cluster of highly shared sequence variants.

Regarding this clone: The target antigen is unknown.

This sequence originates from a man aged 18 to 30 in good health and CMV-seronegative. Sequencing was carried out using PBMCs. The chain couples TRBV2 to TRBJ1-1; 7 nucleotides agree with TRBD1. CDR3 DNA sequence: TGTGCCAGCAGTCCTGGACAGGCAAACACTGAAGCTTTCTTT. Encoded protein: CASSPGQANTEAFF.